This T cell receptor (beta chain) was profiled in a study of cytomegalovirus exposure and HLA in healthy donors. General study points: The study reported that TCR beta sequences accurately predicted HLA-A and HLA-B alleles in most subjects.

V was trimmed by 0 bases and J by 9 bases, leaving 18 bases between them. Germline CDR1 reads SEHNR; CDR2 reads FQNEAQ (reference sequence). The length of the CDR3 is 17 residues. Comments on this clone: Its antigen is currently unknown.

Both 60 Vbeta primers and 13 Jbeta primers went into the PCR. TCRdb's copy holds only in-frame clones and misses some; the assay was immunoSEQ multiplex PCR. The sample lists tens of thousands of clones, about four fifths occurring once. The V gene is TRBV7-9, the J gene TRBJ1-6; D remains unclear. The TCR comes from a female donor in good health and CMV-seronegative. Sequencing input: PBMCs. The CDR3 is CASSLAGEWAVASPLHF. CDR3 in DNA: TGTGCCAGCAGCTTAGCTGGGGAGTGGGCAGTTGCTTCACCCCTCCACTTT.